Presented here are 18 T cell receptor beta chains from one specimen sequenced in a study of T cells after yellow fever vaccination. TCRdb itself ran the 5' RACE reads through MiXCR, one entry per CDR3 protein. Of hundreds of thousands of distinct CDR3 sequences in the sample, roughly 20% were seen once. Sequences were derived from PBMCs, sampled before the yellow fever booster vaccination. The receptors stem from a man younger than 30 who received the YFV17D yellow fever vaccine.

The chain carries TRBV28 and TRBJ2-5, with 11 nucleotides matching TRBD2. CDR1 and CDR2 from the germline V gene are MDHEN and SYDVKM. J lost 0 bases, V lost 6 bases, and 3 bases had no gene match. The CDR3 extends over 15 amino acids. This chain's CDR3 is CASRPTSGDQETQYF. The CDR3 DNA is TGTGCCAGCAGACCGACTAGCGGGGACCAAGAGACCCAGTACTTC.

The chain recombines TRBV5-6 with TRBJ2-2; 8 bases line up with TRBD1. CDR3 length equals 17 residues. CDR1 and CDR2 (germline): SGHDT, YYEEEE. With V trimmed by 0 bases and J by 7 bases, 11 bases remained unmatched. The CDR3: CASSLAGQGASNGELFF. CDR3 bases: TGTGCCAGCAGCTTGGCGGGGCAGGGGGCGTCTAACGGGGAGCTGTTTTTT.

V gene TRBV27 combines with J gene TRBJ1-4, with unresolved D. Trimming pared 5 bases from V and 5 bases from J, leaving 18 bases between. CDR1 and CDR2 (germline): MNHEY, SMNVEV (reference sequence). The CDR3 spans 16 residues. CDR3 protein: CASSQRRAYRNEKLFF. The CDR3 DNA reads as TGTGCCAGCAGTCAAAGACGAGCCTACCGGAATGAAAAACTGTTTTTT.

The gene calls are TRBV20-1 and TRBJ2-1; no firm D call. Trimming took off 1 base at V and 9 bases at J, with 7 bases between the two ends. Germline CDR1 and CDR2: DFQATT and SNEGSKA (reference sequence). The CDR3 consists of 11 residues. CDR3 coding DNA: TGCAGTGCTAGAGTTCCCCTTGAGCAGTTCTTC. Translating it yields CSARVPLEQFF.

This chain links TRBV6-6 with TRBJ2-7; 8 bases align to TRBD2. This CDR3 spans 11 amino acids. CDR1 and CDR2 (germline): MNHNY, SVGAGI (reference sequence). V lost 4 bases and J lost 11; bases outside the gene matches: 4. CDR3 sequence (DNA): TGTGCCAGCAGTTCCGGGGGGGGGAAGTACGTC. The encoded protein is CASSSGGGKYV.

The chain links TRBV5-1 to TRBJ1-1; no firm D call. V was cut by 2 bases and J by 6 bases, with 14 bases left in between. The CDR3 loop spans 14 amino acids. CDR1 SGHRS and CDR2 YFSETQ come from the germline V gene. CDR3 bases: TGCGCCAGCAGCTTTGGGGATACTGGGGCTGAAGCTTTCTTT. Translating gives CASSFGDTGAEAFF.

The chain has TRBV20-1 and TRBJ2-3; 7 nucleotides align to TRBD2. Unmatched junction bases numbered 10, after V lost 1 base and J lost 6 bases. Germline CDR1 and CDR2: DFQATT and SNEGSKA (reference sequence). The length of the CDR3 is 15 residues. The CDR3: CSARAGAGRPDTQYF. The CDR3, as DNA: TGCAGTGCTAGAGCGGGAGCGGGGAGACCCGATACGCAGTATTTT.

A few counts support this clonotype. The chain recombines TRBV11-2 with TRBJ2-1, with TRBD1 identical over 11 bases. J gave up 4 bases and V 4 bases, and 9 bases lay outside the gene matches. CDR3 length: 17 residues. Germline loops: CDR1 SGHAT, CDR2 FQNNGV. The CDR3 sequence: CASSSGAGTGGYNEQFF. The CDR3 DNA reads as TGTGCCAGCAGCTCCGGAGCCGGGACAGGGGGTTACAATGAGCAGTTCTTC.

The chain joins TRBV29-1 to TRBJ2-3, with TRBD2 matching over 9 bases. CDR3 length: 15 residues. The V and J ends lost 3 bases and 7 bases, in that order; junction bases with no gene match: 11. Per the germline V gene, CDR1 is SQVTM and CDR2 is ANQGSEA. CDR3 sequence: CSVEDLAGFGNTQYF. CDR3 sequence (DNA): TGCAGCGTTGAGGACCTAGCGGGGTTCGGAAATACGCAGTATTTT.

The V gene is TRBV20-1, the J gene TRBJ1-4, with D possibly TRBD1 on 5 matching bases. The CDR3 contains 13 residues. The V and J ends lost 5 bases and 5 bases respectively, with 12 bases between them. Germline lookup yields CDR1 DFQATT and CDR2 SNEGSKA (reference sequence). The CDR3 DNA reads as TGCAGTGCTCTGGGGGAAAGGAATGAAAAACTGTTTTTT. It codes for CSALGERNEKLFF.

This clonotype was seen only a few times. The CDR3 nucleotides are TGCAGCGTTGAAGATCCCACAGGGCCCGAGGGGGATGAGCAGTTCTTC. Residues: CSVEDPTGPEGDEQFF. The rearrangement uses TRBV29-1 and TRBJ2-1; D may be TRBD1 (6 bases). The CDR3 is made up of 16 amino acids. V was pared by 0 bases and J by 8 bases, with 20 bases between. Looked up from germline, CDR1 is SQVTM and CDR2 is ANQGSEA.

This rearrangement joins TRBV6-2 or TRBV6-3 to TRBJ2-7; possible D gene TRBD1, 6 bases. This CDR3 contains 13 residues. In germline, CDR1 is MNHEY, CDR2 SVGEGT. Trimming stripped 6 bases from V and 3 bases from J, with 12 bases between. CDR3 loop: CASSHTGYYEQYF. CDR3 nucleotides: TGTGCCAGCAGCCATACAGGGTACTACGAGCAGTACTTC.

V gene TRBV12-3 or TRBV12-4 combines with J gene TRBJ2-3; TRBD1 agrees at 8 bases. The CDR3 length is 13 residues. V was pared by 2 bases and J by 8 bases, with 3 bases of the junction left unmatched. CDR3 bases: TGTGCCAGCAGTTTAAGCGACAGGGGTACGCAGTATTTT. Its translation is CASSLSDRGTQYF.

This rearrangement joins TRBV7-3 to TRBJ2-5, with 11 positions matching TRBD2. With 2 bases clipped from V and 7 bases from J, the junction kept 6 bases outside the gene matches. Germline assignment: CDR1 SGHTA and CDR2 FQGTGA. The CDR3 runs 15 residues. CDR3 residues: CASSLAPGLAVTQYF. CDR3 nucleotide sequence: TGTGCCAGCAGCTTAGCCCCGGGACTAGCGGTGACCCAGTACTTC.

There are many counts of this clonotype. J is TRBJ2-1 and V is TRBV4-3; 7 nucleotides align to TRBD2. V was pared by 2 bases and J by 7 bases, with 5 bases of the junction left unmatched. The germline CDR1 and CDR2 sequences are LGHNA and YSLEER. The CDR3 is 14 amino acids. This chain's CDR3 is CASSQLNGGNEQFF. Written as DNA, the CDR3 is TGCGCCAGCAGCCAACTTAACGGGGGGAATGAGCAGTTCTTC.

This clonotype was counted ten times or more. The genes are TRBV12-3 or TRBV12-4 and TRBJ2-3; 7 positions agree with TRBD1. The CDR3 extends over 14 amino acids. Trimming cost V 6 bases and J 0 bases; bases outside gene matches: 3. CDR3 sequence (DNA): TGTGCCAGCAGAGTGACAGGGAGCACAGATACGCAGTATTTT. Its translation: CASRVTGSTDTQYF.

This clonotype was counted many times. This chain links TRBV20-1 with TRBJ1-5, with 9 bases fitting TRBD1. There are 14 residues in the CDR3. Germline assignment: CDR1 DFQATT and CDR2 SNEGSKA (reference sequence). The V and J ends lost 6 bases and 11 bases, in that order; junction bases with no gene match: 14. The CDR3, as DNA: TGCAGTGCCGCCTCGGGACAGGGAATACGGTCCCAGCATTTT. Encoded protein: CSAASGQGIRSQHF.

V and J are TRBV20-1 and TRBJ2-5; 9 bases match TRBD2. This CDR3 has 15 residues. CDR1 and CDR2 from the germline V gene are DFQATT and SNEGSKA (reference sequence). With 1 base clipped from V and 2 bases from J, the junction kept 5 bases outside the gene matches. The DNA of the CDR3 is TGCAGTGCTAGAGTGACTAGCGGAGATCAAGAGACCCAGTACTTC. Its protein is CSARVTSGDQETQYF.